This T cell receptor beta chain was documented in a study of cytomegalovirus exposure and HLA in healthy donors. This PCR relied on a set of 60 Vbeta primers and 13 Jbeta primers. The table came from immunoSEQ multiplex PCR; TCRdb's copy has only in-frame clones and leaves some out. The sample holds over 150,000 clones, over 70% seen once. Germline CDR1 is SEHNR and CDR2 is FQNEAQ (reference sequence). V was clipped by 4 bases and J by 4 bases, with 7 bases between them. The CDR3 length is 12 residues. This clone appeared a few times. The origin of this receptor is a man aged 25-45 years in good health and CMV-seropositive. The chain is built from TRBV7-9 and TRBJ1-2; D is uncertain. Material for sequencing was PBMCs. Written as DNA, the CDR3 is TGTGCCAGCAGCTCTTCTACCTATGGCTACACCTTC. Its protein is CASSSSTYGYTF.